The 22 T cell receptor beta chains presented below share a single source sample, sequenced in a study of blood T cell repertoires in COVID-19. Sequenced by immunoSEQ multiplex PCR; TCRdb stores in-frame clones only, minus some. Here the sample spans approximately 82,000 clones, more than 70% being singletons. Sequencing used peripheral blood. The receptors derive from a woman aged 60-70 years with acute or convalescent COVID-19.

The rearrangement uses TRBV7-9 and TRBJ2-3, with 7 bases fitting TRBD1. CDR1 and CDR2 (germline): SEHNR, FQNEAQ (reference sequence). This CDR3 comprises 14 residues. The ends lost 5 bases at V and 1 base at J; junction bases unmatched: 3. The CDR3 protein is CASSQGTGTDTQYF. In DNA form, the CDR3 reads TGTGCCAGCAGCCAGGGGACAGGCACAGATACGCAGTATTTT.

CDR3 loop: CASRTANYGYTF. CDR3 nucleotides: TGTGCCAGCAGGACAGCTAACTATGGCTACACCTTC. The chain is built from TRBV12-3 or TRBV12-4 and TRBJ1-2, with a tentative D call TRBD1 (5 bases). The CDR3 sequence is 12 residues long. Trimming stripped 6 bases from V and 0 bases from J, with 5 bases between.

The chain links TRBV21-1 to TRBJ2-1; the table assigns TRBD1, which was not confirmed against the DNA. TRBV21-1 is termed a pseudogene. This CDR3 has 21 amino acids. The CDR3 is CASSRCVFDYRLRGPHRGQFF. The CDR3 nucleotides read TGTGCCAGCAGCCGTTGTGTCTTCGATTACAGGCTACGAGGTCCCCACCGAGGTCAGTTCTTC.

A few counts support this clone. The rearrangement joins TRBV6-2 or TRBV6-3 to TRBJ1-1, with D perhaps TRBD1 (5 bases). CDR1 and CDR2 from the germline V gene are MNHEY and SVGEGT. There are 14 residues in the CDR3. The V end was cut by 6 bases, the J end by 4 bases, with 15 bases between. The CDR3 coding sequence is TGTGCCAGCAGCTTGCAGGGCGGTTTCACTGAAGCTTTCTTT. This sequence encodes CASSLQGGFTEAFF.

J is TRBJ2-3 and V is TRBV24-1; weak D call: TRBD2 (7 bases). This CDR3 region has 15 residues. Germline V gene data show CDR1 as KGHDR and CDR2 as SFDVKD. V lost 3 bases and J 5 bases, leaving 14 bases between the germline ends. CDR3 nucleotide sequence: TGTGCCACCAGTGATCCCCGGGGGGCGGGAGATACGCAGTATTTT. It encodes CATSDPRGAGDTQYF.

The chain employs TRBV5-1 and TRBJ1-5, with D hard to call. Trimming cost V 0 bases and J 1 base, with 8 bases left between them. The CDR3 length is 15 residues. Germline CDR1 reads SGHRS; CDR2 reads YFSETQ. The DNA of the CDR3 is TGCGCCAGCAGCTTGGCCGGGGTGAGCAATCAGCCCCAGCATTTT. Amino acid sequence: CASSLAGVSNQPQHF.

The rearrangement links TRBV5-1 to TRBJ1-1; perhaps TRBD1 as D (5 bases). This CDR3 has 17 amino acids. The germline V gene has CDR1 SGHRS and CDR2 YFSETQ. The V gene lost 3 bases and the J gene lost 1 base, with 19 bases spanning the gap. The chain's CDR3 is CASSWRDRTEPNTEAFF. CDR3 coding DNA: TGCGCCAGCAGCTGGAGGGACCGTACAGAACCGAACACTGAAGCTTTCTTT.

The J gene is TRBJ1-3, the V gene TRBV7-3; D is undetermined. Germline values: CDR1 SGHTA, CDR2 FQGTGA. The CDR3 consists of 13 residues. Deletions cut 5 bases from V and 1 base from J, with 6 bases between. The CDR3 bases are TGTGCCAGCAGCCAAAATTCTGGAAACACCATATATTTT. It is translated as CASSQNSGNTIYF.

The gene calls are TRBV19 and TRBJ2-1; 10 bases are shared with TRBD2. The germline CDR1 and CDR2 sequences are LNHDA and SQIVND (reference sequence). With 10 bases clipped from V and 5 bases from J, the junction kept 5 bases outside the gene matches. This CDR3 has 13 residues. The CDR3 bases are TGTGCCACCGTGGGACTAGCGAACAATGAGCAGTTCTTC. This gives the protein CATVGLANNEQFF.

The chain uses TRBV7-2 and TRBJ1-2; D is undetermined. Trimming cost V 3 bases and J 1 base, with 3 bases left between them. In germline, CDR1 is SGHTA, CDR2 FQGNSA. This CDR3 has 12 residues. DNA of the CDR3: TGTGCCAGCAGCTTGAGTAACTATGGCTACACCTTC. This codes for CASSLSNYGYTF.

The rearrangement joins TRBV5-1 to TRBJ1-3; TRBD1 might be the D (5 bases). Germline V CDR1 and CDR2: SGHRS, YFSETQ. V lost 3 bases and J 0 bases, leaving 13 bases between the germline ends. The CDR3 contains 16 residues. CDR3 region: CASSSGHGSSGNTIYF. DNA for the CDR3: TGCGCCAGCAGCTCAGGGCATGGAAGCTCTGGAAACACCATATATTTT.

This clone has only a few counts. V gene TRBV5-5 combines with J gene TRBJ1-2; no clear D. The CDR3 length is 13 residues. V dropped 0 bases and J dropped 3 bases, with 6 bases sitting between them. Germline CDR1 SGHKS, CDR2 YYEKEE (reference sequence). The CDR3 DNA reads TGTGCCAGCAGCTTGGACAGACACTATGGCTACACCTTC. Residues: CASSLDRHYGYTF.

V usage is TRBV1 and J usage is TRBJ1-2; TRBD1 is the table's D call, not checked against the DNA. TRBV1 is deemed a pseudogene. The CDR3 is made up of 13 amino acids. The CDR3 DNA sequence: TGCACCAGCAAGGGACAGGGTTACTATGGCTACACCTTC. Its protein product is CTSKGQGYYGYTF.

The chain is built from TRBV3-1 (or the pseudogene TRBV3-2) and TRBJ2-2; D call uncertain. The V and J ends lost 2 bases and 2 bases respectively, with 9 bases between them. The V gene's germline CDR1 is LGHDT and CDR2 YNNKEL (reference sequence). CDR3 length equals 15 residues. CDR3 nucleotide sequence: TGTGCCAGCAGCCAACCAGGAACAAACACCGGGGAGCTGTTTTTT. As protein: CASSQPGTNTGELFF.

This sequence joins TRBV5-4 and TRBJ1-2; 7 bases agree with TRBD1. The CDR3 runs 15 residues. CDR1 and CDR2 from the germline V gene are SGHNT and YYREEE (reference sequence). With 0 bases clipped from V and 1 base from J, the junction kept 3 bases outside the gene matches. In DNA, the CDR3 is TGTGCCAGCAGCTTGGCGGGGGACAGTAACTATGGCTACACCTTC. This translates into CASSLAGDSNYGYTF.

This clone showed up just once. V is TRBV11-3 and J is TRBJ2-6; D is possibly TRBD2 (5 bases). Germline V lookup: CDR1 SGHNT, CDR2 YENEEA. Deletions cut 0 bases from V and 2 bases from J, with 8 bases between. The CDR3 runs to 16 residues. The CDR3 sequence is CASSLDVGAGANVLTF. The CDR3 bases are TGTGCCAGCAGCTTAGATGTGGGAGCTGGGGCCAACGTCCTGACTTTC.

V and J are TRBV7-2 and TRBJ1-2; unclear D gene. V was cut by 7 bases and J by 5 bases, with 23 bases left in between. Germline CDR1 is SGHTA and CDR2 is FQGNSA. The CDR3 runs to 16 residues. The CDR3 DNA follows: TGTGCCAGCACCTCCCGGGGTGCGGGAGAAGGGTATGGCTACACCTTC. Translation gives CASTSRGAGEGYGYTF.

There are a few counts of this clone. The CDR3 loop is CASCRWGTSDNEQYF. CDR3 bases: TGTGCCAGCTGCAGATGGGGGACTAGCGACAACGAGCAGTACTTC. The chain recombines TRBV11-3 with TRBJ2-7; TRBD2 matches 10 bases. CDR1 and CDR2 (germline): SGHNT, YENEEA. The CDR3 sequence is 15 residues long. V trimming: 8 bases; J trimming: 5 bases; junction bases outside the gene matches: 12.

This clone was observed once. V gene TRBV7-9 combines with J gene TRBJ2-1; 9 bases are shared with TRBD1. Germline CDR1 and CDR2: SEHNR and FQNEAQ (reference sequence). The J segment lost 1 base and the V segment lost 4 bases, leaving 8 bases of the junction unmatched. This CDR3 spans 17 amino acids. CDR3 nucleotides: TGTGCCAGCAGCTCCCAGGGACAGGGTCGATCCTACAATGAGCAGTTCTTC. It specifies CASSSQGQGRSYNEQFF. Full variable domain (rest looked up from reference TRBV7-9 and TRBJ2-1): DTGVSQNPRHKITKRGQNVTFRCDPISEHNRLYWYRQTLGQGPEFLTYFQNEAQLEKSRLLSDRFSAERPKGSFSTLEIQRTEQGDSAMYLCASSSQGQGRSYNEQFFGPGTRLTVL.

This chain connects TRBV5-1 to TRBJ2-7; 9 bases are a match to TRBD1. The CDR3 consists of 15 residues. The V gene's germline CDR1 is SGHRS and CDR2 YFSETQ. V trimming: 0 bases; J trimming: 5 bases; junction bases outside the gene matches: 6. CDR3 bases: TGCGCCAGCAGCTTGGAAGGGACAGGGATACACGAGCAGTACTTC. Translated: CASSLEGTGIHEQYF.

V gene TRBV11-2 combines with J gene TRBJ2-1, with no clear D. Trimming removed 5 bases at V and 9 bases at J, with 20 bases between. The CDR3 has 15 residues. CDR1 and CDR2 from the germline V gene are SGHAT and FQNNGV. The CDR3 protein is CASSPDLVRHVEQFF. DNA for the CDR3: TGTGCCAGCAGCCCGGATTTGGTCCGACATGTTGAGCAGTTCTTC.

The J gene is TRBJ2-2, the V gene TRBV5-1, with 11 bases fitting TRBD2. This CDR3 contains 16 residues. J gave up 1 base and V 2 bases, and 1 base lay outside the gene matches. CDR1 and CDR2 (germline): SGHRS, YFSETQ. CDR3 sequence (DNA): TGCGCCAGCAGCTTCCTAGCGGGAGGGAACACCGGGGAGCTGTTTTTT. Translation: CASSFLAGGNTGELFF.